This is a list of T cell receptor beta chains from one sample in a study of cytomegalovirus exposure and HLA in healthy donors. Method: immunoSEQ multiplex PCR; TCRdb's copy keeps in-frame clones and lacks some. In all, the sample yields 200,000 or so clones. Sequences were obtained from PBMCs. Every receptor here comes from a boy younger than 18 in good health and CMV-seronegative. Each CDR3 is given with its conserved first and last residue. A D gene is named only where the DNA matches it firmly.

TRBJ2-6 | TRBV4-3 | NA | TGCGCCAGCAGCCGTTACCACGTCCGGGTTGGGGCCAACGTCCTGACTTTC | CASSRYHVRVGANVLTF
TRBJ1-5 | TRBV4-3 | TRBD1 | TGCGCCAGCAGCCAGGAAACAGGGGTAGGACAGCCCCAGCATTTT | CASSQETGVGQPQHF
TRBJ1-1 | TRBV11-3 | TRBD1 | TGTGCCAGCAGCGCAACAGGGGCAGGATCGTCTGAAGCTTTCTTT | CASSATGAGSSEAFF
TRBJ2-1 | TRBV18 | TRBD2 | TGTGCCAGCTCACCAACGCCCGGGACTAGCGGGGGGGCCGTTCCTGAGCAGTTCTTC | CASSPTPGTSGGAVPEQFF
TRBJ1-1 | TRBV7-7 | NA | TGTGCCAGCAGCCCTTTGACAGGGAACACTGAAGCTTTCTTT | CASSPLTGNTEAFF
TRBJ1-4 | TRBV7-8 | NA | TGTGCCAGCACAGGGAGGCAGACTAATGAAAAACTGTTTTTT | CASTGRQTNEKLFF
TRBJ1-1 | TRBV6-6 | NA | TGTGCCAGCAGTCCACCGAGCGTGTGGGTGAACACTGAAGCTTTCTTT | CASSPPSVWVNTEAFF
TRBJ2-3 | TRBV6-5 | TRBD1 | TGTGCCACAACCCCCGGACAGGGGCCAGATACGCAGTATTTT | CATTPGQGPDTQYF
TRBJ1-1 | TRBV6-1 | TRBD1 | TGTGCCAGCAGTGGCTACCGGGACAGGCAAGACACTGAAGCTTTCTTT | CASSGYRDRQDTEAFF
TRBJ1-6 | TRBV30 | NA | TGTGCCTGGAGTGTGGGAGGGAGTAATTCACCCCTCCACTTT | CAWSVGGSNSPLHF
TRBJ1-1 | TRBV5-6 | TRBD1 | TGTGCCAGCAGCTTGTGGGTAGGACAGGGGAACACTGAAGCTTTCTTT | CASSLWVGQGNTEAFF
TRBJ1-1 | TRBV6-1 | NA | TGTGCCAGCAGCCCGGTCGAGGACACTGAAGCTTTCTTT | CASSPVEDTEAFF
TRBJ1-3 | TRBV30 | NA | TGTGCCGGAGGGCAGGGACCCTCTGGAAACACCATATATTTT | CAGGQGPSGNTIYF
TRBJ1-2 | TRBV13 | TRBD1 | TGTGCCAGCCGATTAAAGACAGGGAACGGGATAGGTGGCTACACCTTC | CASRLKTGNGIGGYTF
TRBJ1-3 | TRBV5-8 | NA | TGTGCCAGCAGCTTGCCAGCGACTGGAAACACCATATATTTT | CASSLPATGNTIYF
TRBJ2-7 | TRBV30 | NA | TGTGCCTGGAGTGTAACTCGCGGCGAGCAGTACTTC | CAWSVTRGEQYF
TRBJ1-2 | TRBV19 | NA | TGTGCCAGTAGTACCGAATCGACAGGCAACTATGGCTACACCTTC | CASSTESTGNYGYTF
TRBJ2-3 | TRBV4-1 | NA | TGCGCCAGCAACTCCCCTTCGGATACGCAGTATTTT | CASNSPSDTQYF
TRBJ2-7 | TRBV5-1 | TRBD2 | TGCGCCAGCACTCCCCGAAGCGGGGGGTCCTACGAGCAGTACTTC | CASTPRSGGSYEQYF
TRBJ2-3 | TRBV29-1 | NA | TGCAGCGTTGCGGGAATCACTAGCACAGATACGCAGTATTTT | CSVAGITSTDTQYF
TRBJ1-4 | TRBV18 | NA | TGTGCCAGCTCACCTACCGCGGATTCCAATGAAAAACTGTTTTTT | CASSPTADSNEKLFF
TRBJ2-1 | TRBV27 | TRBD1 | TGTGCCAGCACCCGGTGGGGGACAGGGACGCATGAGCAGTTCTTC | CASTRWGTGTHEQFF